The entry below gives a single TCR beta chain sequence along with its context. The antigen remains undetermined. This sample is drawn from a study of siplizumab effects on memory and regulatory T cells. Whole-study results and caveats: An assignable naive or memory phenotype was lacking in roughly 75-96% of proliferating CD4+ or CD8+ clones. Greater diversity than memory cells seemed evident in naive T cells, which also appeared to be major alloresponse contributors. Treg-derived clones made up an average of around 70% of mappable alloreactive CD4+ clones with siplizumab and over 25% in controls.

The protocol was immunoSEQ multiplex PCR, while the TCRdb copy is restricted to in-frame clones and leaves out a portion. This sample has roughly 92,000 clones, with 90% to 95% found just once. The germline CDR1 and CDR2 sequences are SGDLS and YYNGEE. The V segment lost 2 bases and the J segment 8 bases; nucleotides outside the gene matches: 8. This CDR3 contains 15 residues. This clonotype was sampled from a human donor in good health. This rearrangement joins TRBV9 to TRBJ1-4; 8 bases line up with TRBD1. Sequenced: non-Treg CD4+ T cells sorted from blood. The CDR3 sequence is CASSVRTGLEEKLFF. CDR3 nucleotides: TGTGCCAGCAGCGTCCGGACAGGGTTGGAAGAAAAACTGTTTTTT.